This TCR beta chain was identified in a study of blood T cell repertoires in COVID-19. About the research overall: There were acute and convalescent COVID-19 samples, and they came from the United States, Italy and Spain. In each case, the material was cDNA or gDNA derived from T cells, B-cell-depleted T cells, or PBMCs.

In the authors' workflow: Estimated nucleated cell counts came from reference gene primer amplification. Assay used: immunoSEQ multiplex PCR; TCRdb lists only in-frame clones, some missing. For V, J and clone size, that table is used; D and trimming come from the DNA. The sample shows around 39,000 clones, 90% of them seen only once. Trimming removed 2 bases from V and 5 bases from J; junction bases left unmatched: 11. The germline CDR1 and CDR2 sequences are SGHDT and YYEEEE. The CDR3 runs to 17 residues. Sequences were obtained from peripheral blood. V usage is TRBV5-6 and J usage is TRBJ1-5, with 9 bases fitting TRBD1. The TCR sequence derives from a man in his 70s with acute or convalescent COVID-19. CDR3 in amino acids: CASSLNQGQGFDQPQHF. CDR3 sequence (DNA): TGTGCCAGCAGCTTAAATCAGGGACAGGGATTTGATCAGCCCCAGCATTTT.